The rows below give T cell receptor beta chains drawn from one sample of a study of T cell responses to AZD1222 COVID-19 vaccine. Some clones are missing from TCRdb's copy, which holds only in-frame ones; the method was immunoSEQ multiplex PCR. The top ten hold about 7% of the sample, which has about 86,000 clones, 88% seen once. The specimen was peripheral blood, collected 28 days after the second AZD1222 dose. The receptors were sampled from an adult who received the AZD1222 COVID-19 vaccine. Each CDR3 is given with its conserved first and last residue.

J gene,V gene,CDR3 protein
TRBJ1-1,TRBV27,CASSTTGSDGTEAFF
TRBJ2-1,TRBV10-1,CASSETPANEQFF
TRBJ2-2,TRBV25-1,CASSEYYRLGTGELFF
TRBJ2-3,TRBV10-1,CARPPLRTSGTDTQYF
TRBJ2-7,TRBV28,CASSLDRDEQYF
TRBJ1-5,TRBV18,CASSPGQGNQPQHF
TRBJ1-4,TRBV6-1,CASSEFGRIHNEKLFF
TRBJ1-2,TRBV6-2/TRBV6-3,CASSYPTESHSTNYGYTF
TRBJ2-2,TRBV6-1,CASSELPPIGGVTGELFF
TRBJ2-7,TRBV6-6,CASREREEDYEQYF
TRBJ1-1,TRBV18,CASSPEVGTEAFF
TRBJ2-3,TRBV30,CAWSRGNKADTQYF
TRBJ2-5,TRBV11-3,CASSRGDYQETQYF
TRBJ1-1,TRBV19,CASSISGNTEAFF
TRBJ1-1,TRBV4-1,CASSQEEGGRRNTEAFF
TRBJ2-7,TRBV6-1,CASSELGGTSYEQYF
TRBJ2-1,TRBV30,CAWSIGLAGVREQFF
TRBJ1-2,TRBV10-2,CASTKTGSNGYTF
TRBJ2-2,TRBV4-1,CASSQASVSTGELFF
TRBJ2-3,TRBV2,CASSGQGVSTDTQYF
TRBJ1-6,TRBV2,CASSETVYSPLHF
TRBJ2-7,TRBV3-1/TRBV3-2,CASSHVNRDVGEQYF
TRBJ1-4,TRBV2,CASSDYVRGGPNEKLFF
TRBJ1-1,TRBV7-8,CASSRDRMNTEAFF
TRBJ2-2,TRBV27,CASRPVNTGELFF
TRBJ2-3,TRBV7-8,CASSPTGGLAGPKTTDTQYF
TRBJ2-5,TRBV2,CASSLDWRETQYF
TRBJ1-5,TRBV19,CDSDSGNQPQHF
TRBJ2-5,TRBV6-5,CASSNGGGPQETQYF
TRBJ2-7,TRBV6-5,CASRTSLRAYEQYF
TRBJ2-3,TRBV6-5,CASSWEGGTTDTQYF
TRBJ2-3,TRBV5-6,CASSLSRGLSTDTQYF
TRBJ2-7,TRBV3-1/TRBV3-2,CASSPRQGNYEQYF
TRBJ2-1,TRBV20-1,CSASTGSEQFF
TRBJ1-3,TRBV13,CASSGALGSNTIYF
TRBJ1-6,TRBV7-8,CASRYGEGSNSPLHF
TRBJ1-2,TRBV6-5,CASSPGKNYGYTF
TRBJ1-4,TRBV5-1,CASSPGQGTYQEKLFF
TRBJ1-4,TRBV28,CASSPAHVKLFF
TRBJ1-5,TRBV7-2,CASSLYTGTGDQPQHF
TRBJ2-1,TRBV5-5,CASRHLGTGINNEQFF
TRBJ2-7,TRBV18,CASSGVTGPTYEQYF
TRBJ1-5,TRBV3-1/TRBV3-2,CASSQRWGGFYSNQPQHF
TRBJ1-5,TRBV28,CASSAKGGRQPQHF
TRBJ1-2,TRBV5-1,CASSLGQNYGYTF
TRBJ2-4,TRBV10-1,CASSESLREGNIQYF
TRBJ1-1,TRBV5-1,CASSLSGQGTGEAFF
TRBJ1-3,TRBV7-9,CASSYHRSGNTIYF
TRBJ2-7,TRBV28,CASSLWGWTGGRYEQYF
TRBJ1-2,TRBV13,CASSRESYGYTF
TRBJ2-7,TRBV14,CASSQELHPKLYEQYF
TRBJ1-1,TRBV4-1,CASSLFGTANTEAFF
TRBJ1-1,TRBV25-1,CASSINRAGTEAFF
TRBJ1-4,TRBV7-9,CASSLYSRANEKLFF
TRBJ2-6,TRBV6-2/TRBV6-3,CASSPPGQGGSGANVLTF